This T cell receptor beta chain was profiled in a study of cytomegalovirus exposure and HLA in healthy donors. Germline V gives CDR1 MNHEY, CDR2 SMNVEV (reference sequence). This CDR3 is built from 14 residues. The V segment lost 2 bases and the J segment 9 bases; nucleotides outside the gene matches: 4. Sequenced by immunoSEQ multiplex PCR; TCRdb stores in-frame clones only, minus some. The table lists fewer than 300,000 clones, around nine tenths of them singletons. Material: PBMCs. The clonotype originates from a woman under 30 in good health and CMV-seronegative. The chain joins TRBV27 to TRBJ2-1; 10 bases align to TRBD2. For the CDR3, the DNA is TGTGCCAGCAGTTTAAGGCTAGCGGGAGCTGAGCAGTTCTTC. This gives the protein CASSLRLAGAEQFF.